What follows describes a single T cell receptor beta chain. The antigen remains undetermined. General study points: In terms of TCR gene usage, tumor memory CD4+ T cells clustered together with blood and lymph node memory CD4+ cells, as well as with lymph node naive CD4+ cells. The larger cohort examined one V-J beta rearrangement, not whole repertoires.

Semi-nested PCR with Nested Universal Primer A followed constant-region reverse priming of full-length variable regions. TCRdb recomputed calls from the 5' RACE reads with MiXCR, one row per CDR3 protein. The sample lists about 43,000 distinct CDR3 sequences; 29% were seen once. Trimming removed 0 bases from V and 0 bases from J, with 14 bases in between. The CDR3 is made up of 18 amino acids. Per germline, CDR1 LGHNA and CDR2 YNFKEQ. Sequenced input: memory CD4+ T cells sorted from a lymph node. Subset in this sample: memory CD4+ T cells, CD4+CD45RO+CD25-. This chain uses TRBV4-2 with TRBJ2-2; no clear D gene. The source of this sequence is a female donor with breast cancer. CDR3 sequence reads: CASSQDYRWRSNTGELFF. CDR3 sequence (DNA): TGTGCCAGCAGCCAAGATTATCGGTGGCGGTCGAACACCGGGGAGCTGTTTTTT.